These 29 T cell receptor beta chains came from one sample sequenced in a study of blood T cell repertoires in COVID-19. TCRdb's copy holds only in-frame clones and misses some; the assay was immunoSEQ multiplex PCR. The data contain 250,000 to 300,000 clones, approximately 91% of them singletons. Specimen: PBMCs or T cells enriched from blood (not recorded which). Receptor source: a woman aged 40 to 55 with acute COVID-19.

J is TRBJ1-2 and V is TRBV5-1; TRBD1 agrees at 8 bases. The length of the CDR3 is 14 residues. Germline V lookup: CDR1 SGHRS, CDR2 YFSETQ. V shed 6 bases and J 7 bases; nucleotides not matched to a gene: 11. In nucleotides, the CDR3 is TGCGCCAGCAAAGAACAGGGGGTGAGTGTTGGCTACACCTTC. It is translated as CASKEQGVSVGYTF.

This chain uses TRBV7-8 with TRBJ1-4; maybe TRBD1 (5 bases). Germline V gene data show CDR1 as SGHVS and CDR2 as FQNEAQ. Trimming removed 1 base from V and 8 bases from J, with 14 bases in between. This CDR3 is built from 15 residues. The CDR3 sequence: CASSLGQGFLEKLFF. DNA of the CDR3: TGTGCCAGCAGCTTAGGGCAGGGTTTTTTAGAAAAACTGTTTTTT.

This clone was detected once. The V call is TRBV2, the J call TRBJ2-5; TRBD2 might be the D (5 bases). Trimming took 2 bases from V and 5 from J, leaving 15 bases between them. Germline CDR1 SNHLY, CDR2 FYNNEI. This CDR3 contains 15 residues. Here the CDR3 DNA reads TGTGCCAGCAGTGAAACGAGAGGGCCTCCCGAGACCCAGTACTTC. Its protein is CASSETRGPPETQYF. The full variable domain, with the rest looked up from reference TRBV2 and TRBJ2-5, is EPEVTQTPSHQVTQMGQEVILRCVPISNHLYFYWYRQILGQKVEFLVSFYNNEISEKSEIFDDQFSVERPDGSNFTLKIRSTKLEDSAMYFCASSETRGPPETQYFGPGTRLLVL.

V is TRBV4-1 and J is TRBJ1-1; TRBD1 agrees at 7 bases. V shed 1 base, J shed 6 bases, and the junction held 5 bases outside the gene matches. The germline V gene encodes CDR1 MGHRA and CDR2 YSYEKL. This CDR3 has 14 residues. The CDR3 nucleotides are TGCGCCAGCAGCCAAGCGACAGGGTACGCTGAAGCTTTCTTT. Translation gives CASSQATGYAEAFF.

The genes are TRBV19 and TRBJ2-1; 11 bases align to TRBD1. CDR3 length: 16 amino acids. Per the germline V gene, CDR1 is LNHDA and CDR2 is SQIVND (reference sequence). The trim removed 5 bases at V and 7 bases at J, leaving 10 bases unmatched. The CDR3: CASSQNRDRGKNEQFF. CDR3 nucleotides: TGTGCCAGTAGTCAGAACCGGGACAGGGGGAAAAATGAGCAGTTCTTC.

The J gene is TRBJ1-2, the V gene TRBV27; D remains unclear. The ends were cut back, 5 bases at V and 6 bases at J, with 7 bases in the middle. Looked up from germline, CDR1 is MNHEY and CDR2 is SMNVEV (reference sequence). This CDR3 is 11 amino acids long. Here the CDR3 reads CASSRGNGYTF. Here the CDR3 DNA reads TGTGCCAGCAGTAGAGGGAATGGCTACACCTTC.

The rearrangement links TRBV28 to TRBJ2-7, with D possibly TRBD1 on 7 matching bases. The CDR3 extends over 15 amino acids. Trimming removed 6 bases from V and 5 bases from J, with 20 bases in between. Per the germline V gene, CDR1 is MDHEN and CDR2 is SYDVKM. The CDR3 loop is CASSNRGGRRDEQYF. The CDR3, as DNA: TGTGCCAGCAGCAACAGAGGGGGCCGGAGGGACGAGCAGTACTTC.

CDR3 nucleotide sequence: TGTGCCTGGAGTGTGGACAGGGTTGGCGAAAAACTGTTTTTT. The encoded protein is CAWSVDRVGEKLFF. The chain employs TRBV30 and TRBJ1-4; 8 bases line up with TRBD1. The CDR3 contains 14 residues. Trimming removed 0 bases from V and 8 bases from J; junction bases left unmatched: 5. Germline-derived CDR1 and CDR2 are GTSNPN and SVGIG (reference sequence). The full variable domain, with the rest looked up from reference TRBV30 and TRBJ1-4, is SQTIHQWPATLVQPVGSPLSLECTVEGTSNPNLYWYRQAAGRGLQLLFYSVGIGQISSEVPQNLSASRPQDRQFILSSKKLLLSDSGFYLCAWSVDRVGEKLFFGSGTQLSVL.

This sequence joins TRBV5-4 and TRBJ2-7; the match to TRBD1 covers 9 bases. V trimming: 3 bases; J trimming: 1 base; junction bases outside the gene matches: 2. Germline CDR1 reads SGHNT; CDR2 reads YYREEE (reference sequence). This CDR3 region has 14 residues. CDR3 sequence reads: CASSWGQGSYEQYF. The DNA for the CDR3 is TGTGCCAGCAGCTGGGGACAGGGATCCTACGAGCAGTACTTC.

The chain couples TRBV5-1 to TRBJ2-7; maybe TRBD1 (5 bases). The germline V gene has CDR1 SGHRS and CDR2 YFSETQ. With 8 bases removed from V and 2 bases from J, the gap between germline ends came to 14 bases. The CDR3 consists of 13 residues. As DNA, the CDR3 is TGCGCCAGTCGCAGGGAAGGGGCCTACGAGCAGTACTTC. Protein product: CASRREGAYEQYF.

CDR3 DNA sequence: TGTGCCAGCAGCTTAACAGGGGAGATCCAAGAGACCCAGTACTTC. Encoded protein: CASSLTGEIQETQYF. This sequence joins TRBV7-2 and TRBJ2-5, with 7 nucleotides matching TRBD1. From germline, CDR1 is SGHTA and CDR2 FQGNSA. The CDR3 has 15 residues. J lost 1 base, V lost 2 bases, and 4 bases had no gene match.

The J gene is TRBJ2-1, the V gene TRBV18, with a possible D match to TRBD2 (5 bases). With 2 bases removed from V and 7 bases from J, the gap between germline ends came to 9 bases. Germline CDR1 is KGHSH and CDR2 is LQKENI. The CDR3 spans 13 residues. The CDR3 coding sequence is TGTGCCAGCTCACCAAGCGGTCTGAATGAGCAGTTCTTC. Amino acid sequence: CASSPSGLNEQFF.

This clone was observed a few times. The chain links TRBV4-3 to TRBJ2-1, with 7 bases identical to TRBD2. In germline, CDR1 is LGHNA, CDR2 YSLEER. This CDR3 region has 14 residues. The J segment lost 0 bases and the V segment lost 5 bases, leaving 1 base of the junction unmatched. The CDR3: CASSREGSYNEQFF. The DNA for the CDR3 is TGCGCCAGCAGCAGGGAGGGCTCCTACAATGAGCAGTTCTTC.

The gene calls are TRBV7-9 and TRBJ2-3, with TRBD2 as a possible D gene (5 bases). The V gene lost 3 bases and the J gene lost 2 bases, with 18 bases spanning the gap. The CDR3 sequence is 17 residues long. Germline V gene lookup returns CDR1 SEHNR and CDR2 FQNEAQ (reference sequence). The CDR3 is CASSLGEIRRTTDTQYF. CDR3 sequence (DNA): TGTGCCAGCAGCTTGGGAGAGATCAGGAGAACCACAGATACGCAGTATTTT. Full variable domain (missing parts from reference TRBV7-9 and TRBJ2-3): DTGVSQNPRHKITKRGQNVTFRCDPISEHNRLYWYRQTLGQGPEFLTYFQNEAQLEKSRLLSDRFSAERPKGSFSTLEIQRTEQGDSAMYLCASSLGEIRRTTDTQYFGPGTRLTVL.

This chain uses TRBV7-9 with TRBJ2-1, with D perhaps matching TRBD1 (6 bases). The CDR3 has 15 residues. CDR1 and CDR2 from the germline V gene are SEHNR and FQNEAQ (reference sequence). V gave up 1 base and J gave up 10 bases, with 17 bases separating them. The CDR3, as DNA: TGTGCCAGCAGCTTAGGGCCCCTAGGGGGTTGGGAGCAGTTCTTC. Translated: CASSLGPLGGWEQFF.

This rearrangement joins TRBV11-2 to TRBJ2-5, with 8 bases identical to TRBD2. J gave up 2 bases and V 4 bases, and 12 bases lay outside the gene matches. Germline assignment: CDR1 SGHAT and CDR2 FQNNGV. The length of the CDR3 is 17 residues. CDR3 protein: CASSSPSGGRQQETQYF. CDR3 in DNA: TGTGCCAGCAGCTCCCCTTCGGGGGGGAGACAGCAAGAGACCCAGTACTTC.

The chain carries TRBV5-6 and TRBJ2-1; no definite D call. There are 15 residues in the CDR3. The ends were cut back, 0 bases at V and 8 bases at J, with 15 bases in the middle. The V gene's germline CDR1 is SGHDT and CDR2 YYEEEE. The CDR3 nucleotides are TGTGCCAGCAGCTTGGGTCGTGGGCTCCCCCATGAGCAGTTCTTC. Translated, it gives CASSLGRGLPHEQFF.

CDR3 residues: CASSYMALAGHEQFF. In DNA, the CDR3 is TGTGCCAGCAGCTACATGGCTCTAGCGGGCCACGAGCAGTTCTTC. The chain joins TRBV7-9 to TRBJ2-1; 8 positions match TRBD2. Trimming at V came to 4 bases and at J to 10 bases, leaving 12 bases not matched to a gene. Germline V gives CDR1 SEHNR, CDR2 FQNEAQ (reference sequence). The CDR3 is 15 amino acids. The full variable domain, with the rest looked up from reference TRBV7-9 and TRBJ2-1, is DTGVSQNPRHKITKRGQNVTFRCDPISEHNRLYWYRQTLGQGPEFLTYFQNEAQLEKSRLLSDRFSAERPKGSFSTLEIQRTEQGDSAMYLCASSYMALAGHEQFFGPGTRLTVL.

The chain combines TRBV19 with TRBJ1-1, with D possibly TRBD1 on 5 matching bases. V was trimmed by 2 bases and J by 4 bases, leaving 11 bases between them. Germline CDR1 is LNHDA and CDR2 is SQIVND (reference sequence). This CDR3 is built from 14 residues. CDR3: CASSIQGGTTEAFF. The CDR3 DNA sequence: TGTGCCAGTAGTATACAGGGAGGGACCACTGAAGCTTTCTTT.

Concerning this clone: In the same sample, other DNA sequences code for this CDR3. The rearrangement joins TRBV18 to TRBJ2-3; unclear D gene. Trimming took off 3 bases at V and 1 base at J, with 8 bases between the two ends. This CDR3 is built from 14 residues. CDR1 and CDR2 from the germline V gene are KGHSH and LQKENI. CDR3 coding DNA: TGTGCCAGCTCACCTTCGTTTCGCACAGATACGCAGTATTTT. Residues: CASSPSFRTDTQYF.

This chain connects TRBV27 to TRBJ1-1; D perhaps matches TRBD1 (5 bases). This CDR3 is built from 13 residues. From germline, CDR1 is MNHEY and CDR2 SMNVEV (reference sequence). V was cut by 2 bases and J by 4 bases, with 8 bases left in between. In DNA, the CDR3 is TGTGCCAGCAGTTTAAAGGGGTTCACTGAAGCTTTCTTT. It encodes CASSLKGFTEAFF.

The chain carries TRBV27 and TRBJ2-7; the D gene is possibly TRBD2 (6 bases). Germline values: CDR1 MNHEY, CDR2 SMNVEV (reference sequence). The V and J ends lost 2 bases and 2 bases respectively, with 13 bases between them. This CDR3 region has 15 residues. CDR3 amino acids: CASSLGRPGAYEQYF. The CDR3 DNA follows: TGTGCCAGCAGTTTAGGGAGGCCGGGAGCCTACGAGCAGTACTTC.

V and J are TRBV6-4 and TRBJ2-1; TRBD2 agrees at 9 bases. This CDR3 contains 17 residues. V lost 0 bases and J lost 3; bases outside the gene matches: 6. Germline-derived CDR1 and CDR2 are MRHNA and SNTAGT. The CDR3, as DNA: TGTGCCAGCAGTGACTCGAATAGCGGGGGTCTCTACAATGAGCAGTTCTTC. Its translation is CASSDSNSGGLYNEQFF.

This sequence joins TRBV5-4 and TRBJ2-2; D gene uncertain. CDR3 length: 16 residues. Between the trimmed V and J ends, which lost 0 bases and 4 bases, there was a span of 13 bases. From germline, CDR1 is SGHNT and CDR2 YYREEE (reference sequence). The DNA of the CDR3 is TGTGCCAGCAGCTTGGATCCTACCCCGGGCACCGGGGAGCTGTTTTTT. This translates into CASSLDPTPGTGELFF. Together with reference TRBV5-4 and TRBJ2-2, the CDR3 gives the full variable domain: ETGVTQSPTHLIKTRGQQVTLRCSSQSGHNTVSWYQQALGQGPQFIFQYYREEENGRGNFPPRFSGLQFPNYSSELNVNALELDDSALYLCASSLDPTPGTGELFFGEGSRLTVL.

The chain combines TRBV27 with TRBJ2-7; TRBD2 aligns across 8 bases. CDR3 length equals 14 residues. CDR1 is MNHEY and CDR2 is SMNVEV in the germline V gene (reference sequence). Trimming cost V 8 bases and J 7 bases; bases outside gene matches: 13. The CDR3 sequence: CASARDTGGGEQYF. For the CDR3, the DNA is TGTGCCAGCGCGCGGGACACCGGCGGGGGGGAGCAGTACTTC.

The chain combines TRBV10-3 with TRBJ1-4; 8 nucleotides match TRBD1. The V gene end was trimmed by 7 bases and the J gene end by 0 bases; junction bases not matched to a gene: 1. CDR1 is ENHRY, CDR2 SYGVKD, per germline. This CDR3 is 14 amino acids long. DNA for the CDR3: TGTGCCATCAAACAGGGGGCAACTAATGAAAAACTGTTTTTT. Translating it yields CAIKQGATNEKLFF.

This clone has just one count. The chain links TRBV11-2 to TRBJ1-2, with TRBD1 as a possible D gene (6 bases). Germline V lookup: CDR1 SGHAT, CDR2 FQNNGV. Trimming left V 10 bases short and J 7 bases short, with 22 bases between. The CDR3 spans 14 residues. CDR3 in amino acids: CATTPIRGRFGYTF. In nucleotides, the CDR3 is TGTGCCACTACACCCATCAGGGGTAGGTTTGGCTACACCTTC.

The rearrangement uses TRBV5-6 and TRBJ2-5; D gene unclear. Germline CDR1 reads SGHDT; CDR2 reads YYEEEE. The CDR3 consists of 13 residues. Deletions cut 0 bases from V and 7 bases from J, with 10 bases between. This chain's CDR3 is CASSLGPTRTQYF. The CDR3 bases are TGTGCCAGCAGCTTGGGCCCCACTCGGACCCAGTACTTC.

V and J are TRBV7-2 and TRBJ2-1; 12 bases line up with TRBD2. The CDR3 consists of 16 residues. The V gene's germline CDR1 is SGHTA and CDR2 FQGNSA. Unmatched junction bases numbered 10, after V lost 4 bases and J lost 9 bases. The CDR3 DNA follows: TGTGCCAGCAGCTCGTCCGGGACTAGCGGGTCCCGTGAGCAGTTCTTC. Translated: CASSSSGTSGSREQFF.